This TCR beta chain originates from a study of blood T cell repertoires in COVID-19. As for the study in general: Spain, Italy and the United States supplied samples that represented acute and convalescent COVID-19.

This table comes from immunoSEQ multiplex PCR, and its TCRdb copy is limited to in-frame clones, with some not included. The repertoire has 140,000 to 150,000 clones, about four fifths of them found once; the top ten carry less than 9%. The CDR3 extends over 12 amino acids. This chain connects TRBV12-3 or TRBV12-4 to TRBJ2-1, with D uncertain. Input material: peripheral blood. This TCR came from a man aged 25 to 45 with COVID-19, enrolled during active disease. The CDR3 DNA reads TGTGCAGTCAGGATTTCCTACAATGAGCAGTTCTTC. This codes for CAVRISYNEQFF.